This is a list of T cell receptor beta chains from one sample in a study of regulatory T cells in long-lasting Graves disease. TCRdb fed the multiplex PCR reads into MiXCR, producing one record per CDR3 protein. Found here are roughly 440,000 distinct CDR3 sequences, 15% to 20% of them singletons; the top ten hold 20% to 25%. The same data also went into a second study, on T cells in Graves' hyperthyroidism and ophthalmopathy.

This material consisted of peripheral blood mononuclear cells (PBMCs), taken at new diagnosis, from a patient treated with antithyroid drugs. These receptors were taken from a woman between 18 and 30 years old with Graves disease. Both conserved end residues are part of each CDR3. The order of the fields is D gene, V gene, J gene, clone size, CDR3 protein, CDR3 DNA. D genes are given only for firm matches. The size field is filled for only some rows; it gives once, few, many or a size class.

d_gene: TRBD2
v_gene: TRBV11-2
j_gene: TRBJ2-3
abundance: many
CDR3aa: CASSRLKTSGGSTDTQYF
CDR3nt: TGTGCCAGCAGCAGATTAAAGACTAGCGGGGGGAGCACAGATACGCAGTATTTT

d_gene: NA
v_gene: TRBV19
j_gene: TRBJ2-7
abundance: few
CDR3aa: CASSYGSGPTYEQYF
CDR3nt: TGTGCCAGTAGTTATGGCTCAGGCCCAACCTACGAGCAGTACTTC

d_gene: TRBD1
v_gene: TRBV4-2
j_gene: TRBJ2-2
abundance: NA
CDR3aa: CASSQGTGGNTGELFF
CDR3nt: TGTGCCAGCAGCCAAGGGACAGGGGGGAACACCGGGGAGCTGTTTTTT

d_gene: TRBD1
v_gene: TRBV7-6
j_gene: TRBJ2-1
abundance: many
CDR3aa: CASSPLTGTSLGEQFF
CDR3nt: TGTGCCAGCAGCCCTTTGACAGGGACGTCGTTGGGTGAGCAGTTCTTC

d_gene: TRBD2
v_gene: TRBV9
j_gene: TRBJ2-7
abundance: many
CDR3aa: CASSVSGGSVYEQYF
CDR3nt: TGTGCCAGCAGCGTTAGCGGCGGGAGTGTCTACGAGCAGTACTTC

d_gene: NA
v_gene: TRBV20-1
j_gene: TRBJ2-1
abundance: once
CDR3aa: CSVTPLSGARRGRDNEQFF
CDR3nt: TGCAGTGTTACCCCCCTGTCGGGGGCGCGAAGGGGCAGAGACAATGAGCAGTTCTTC

d_gene: NA
v_gene: TRBV5-1
j_gene: TRBJ2-7
abundance: NA
CDR3aa: CASRLDTTSYEQYF
CDR3nt: TGCGCCAGCAGACTGGACACAACTTCCTACGAGCAGTACTTC

d_gene: NA
v_gene: TRBV10-1
j_gene: TRBJ1-1
abundance: few
CDR3aa: CASSDGKEAFF
CDR3nt: TGCGCCAGCAGTGATGGGAAGGAGGCTTTCTTT

d_gene: TRBD1
v_gene: TRBV6-9
j_gene: TRBJ2-7
abundance: NA
CDR3aa: CASSYGDSTSYEQYF
CDR3nt: TGTGCCAGCAGTTACGGGGACAGCACCTCCTACGAGCAGTACTTC

d_gene: NA
v_gene: TRBV12-3/TRBV12-4
j_gene: TRBJ2-4
abundance: many
CDR3aa: CASRKSGEGTIQYF
CDR3nt: TGTGCCAGCAGAAAGTCAGGGGAAGGAACCATTCAGTACTTC

d_gene: NA
v_gene: TRBV20-1
j_gene: TRBJ2-3
abundance: many
CDR3aa: CSAREGRGIPTDTQYF
CDR3nt: TGCAGTGCTCGAGAGGGGCGCGGGATACCCACAGATACGCAGTATTTT

d_gene: TRBD1
v_gene: TRBV6-1
j_gene: TRBJ1-1
abundance: NA
CDR3aa: CASSARGQSEAFF
CDR3nt: TGTGCCAGCAGTGCTCGGGGACAGTCTGAAGCTTTCTTT